This TCR beta chain is drawn from a study of siplizumab effects on memory and regulatory T cells. The assay looked at about 10^5 TCR templates in each sample. The protocol was immunoSEQ multiplex PCR, while the TCRdb copy is restricted to in-frame clones and leaves out a portion. The sample lists about 72,000 clones, around 90% occurring once. Deletions cut 1 base from V and 6 bases from J, with 7 bases between. The CDR3 covers 12 residues. Germline V CDR1 and CDR2: MGHRA, YSYEKL. The source material was CD8+ T cells sorted from blood. The chain carries TRBV4-1 and TRBJ2-7; D might be TRBD2 (6 bases). This clonotype was obtained from a human donor in good health. CDR3 protein: CASSQVGGEQYF. CDR3 DNA sequence: TGCGCCAGCAGCCAAGTCGGGGGCGAGCAGTACTTC.